The next 10 T cell receptor beta chains were all read from a single sample in a study of OX40 agonist ivuxolimab in advanced cancers. Using immunoSEQ multiplex PCR, the repertoire was profiled, and TCRdb retains in-frame clones only, with some absent. Here the sample spans about 50,000 clones, approximately 84% being singletons. The sample was CD4+ or CD8+ T cells sorted from blood, taken in a trial of the OX40 agonist ivuxolimab. These receptors were taken from an adult with an advanced solid tumor such as melanoma, head and neck, liver or kidney cancer.

This clone is a singleton in its sample. V is TRBV19 and J is TRBJ2-3; tentatively, D is TRBD2 (5 bases). V was trimmed by 5 bases and J by 5 bases, leaving 14 bases between them. The CDR3 extends over 14 amino acids. Germline lookup yields CDR1 LNHDA and CDR2 SQIVND (reference sequence). CDR3 region: CASSPRIAIDTQYF. The CDR3 DNA sequence: TGTGCCAGTAGTCCGCGGATAGCGATAGATACGCAGTATTTT.

The V and J genes are TRBV19 and TRBJ1-1, with D hard to call. The V and J ends lost 3 bases and 1 base respectively, with 18 bases between them. There are 17 residues in the CDR3. CDR1 and CDR2 (germline): LNHDA, SQIVND (reference sequence). CDR3 sequence: CASSMSASGLRNTEAFF. CDR3 bases: TGTGCCAGTAGTATGTCCGCTAGTGGCCTTAGGAACACTGAAGCTTTCTTT.

J is TRBJ1-5 and V is TRBV6-5; 9 positions match TRBD1. V was pared by 4 bases and J by 1 base, with 5 bases of the junction left unmatched. The CDR3 spans 16 residues. Germline CDR1 reads MNHEY; CDR2 reads SVGAGI. DNA of the CDR3: TGTGCCAGCAGTTTCGCGGGACAGGGCAGCAATCAGCCCCAGCATTTT. Its protein product is CASSFAGQGSNQPQHF.

Written as DNA, the CDR3 is TGTGCCAGTAGTATAGATGGGGCCTATAATTCACCCCTCCACTTT. Translated, it gives CASSIDGAYNSPLHF. The chain combines TRBV19 with TRBJ1-6; D is undetermined. CDR3 length equals 15 residues. Trimming cost V 0 bases and J 2 bases, with 5 bases left between them. Germline V gives CDR1 LNHDA, CDR2 SQIVND (reference sequence).

J is TRBJ1-5 and V is TRBV2, with D uncertain. Deletions cut 1 base from V and 2 bases from J, with 6 bases between. Germline values: CDR1 SNHLY, CDR2 FYNNEI. The CDR3 contains 14 residues. The CDR3 sequence: CASSEGARNQPQHF. In nucleotides, the CDR3 is TGTGCCAGCAGTGAAGGGGCACGCAATCAGCCCCAGCATTTT.

This sequence joins TRBV18 and TRBJ2-2, with D perhaps TRBD1 or TRBD2 (5 bases each). CDR3 length: 15 residues. CDR1 and CDR2 (germline): KGHSH, LQKENI. The V and J ends lost 5 bases and 2 bases respectively, with 12 bases between them. The CDR3 reads CASSEGRINTGELFF. The CDR3 bases are TGTGCCAGCTCAGAGGGACGGATTAACACCGGGGAGCTGTTTTTT.

This chain connects TRBV15 to TRBJ2-1; 10 positions agree with TRBD2. Germline CDR1 reads LNHNV; CDR2 reads YYDKDF (reference sequence). CDR3 length equals 14 residues. V trimming: 1 base; J trimming: 7 bases; junction bases outside the gene matches: 1. This CDR3 reads CATSRVLAGNEQFF. CDR3 nucleotide sequence: TGTGCCACCAGCAGAGTACTAGCGGGAAATGAGCAGTTCTTC.

The gene calls are TRBV7-2 and TRBJ2-5, with a tentative D call TRBD1 (5 bases). The CDR3 loop spans 13 amino acids. Germline CDR1 is SGHTA and CDR2 is FQGNSA. V was clipped by 3 bases and J by 2 bases, with 7 bases between them. The CDR3 protein is CASSFKGQETQYF. CDR3 DNA sequence: TGTGCCAGCAGCTTTAAGGGGCAAGAGACCCAGTACTTC.

The chain combines TRBV5-4 with TRBJ1-1, with 8 bases fitting TRBD1. From germline, CDR1 is SGHNT and CDR2 YYREEE (reference sequence). The J segment lost 13 bases and the V segment lost 4 bases, leaving 21 bases of the junction unmatched. The CDR3 is 16 residues long. Here the CDR3 reads CASSQGPGQDWGSGFF. CDR3 sequence (DNA): TGTGCCAGCAGCCAGGGACCGGGACAGGATTGGGGAAGTGGTTTCTTT.

This clone was counted a few times. The chain uses TRBV19 and TRBJ1-5, with TRBD1 matching 9 bases. V lost 5 bases and J lost 5; bases outside the gene matches: 4. In germline, CDR1 is LNHDA, CDR2 SQIVND (reference sequence). CDR3 size: 14 residues. This chain's CDR3 is CASSAGQGHQPQHF. Written as DNA, the CDR3 is TGTGCCAGTAGTGCGGGACAGGGTCATCAGCCCCAGCATTTT.